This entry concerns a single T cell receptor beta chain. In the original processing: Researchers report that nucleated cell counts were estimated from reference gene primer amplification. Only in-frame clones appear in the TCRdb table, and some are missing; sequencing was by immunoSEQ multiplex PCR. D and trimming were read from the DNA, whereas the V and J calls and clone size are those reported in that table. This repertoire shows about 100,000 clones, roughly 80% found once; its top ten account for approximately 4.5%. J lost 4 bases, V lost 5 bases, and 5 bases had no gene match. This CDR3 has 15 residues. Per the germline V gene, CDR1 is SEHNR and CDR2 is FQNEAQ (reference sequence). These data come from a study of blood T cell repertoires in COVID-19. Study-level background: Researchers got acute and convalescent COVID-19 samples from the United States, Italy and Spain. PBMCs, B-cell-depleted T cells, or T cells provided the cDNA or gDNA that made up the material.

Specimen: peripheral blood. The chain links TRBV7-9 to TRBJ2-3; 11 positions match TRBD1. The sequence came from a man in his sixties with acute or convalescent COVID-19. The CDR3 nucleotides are TGTGCCAGCAGCATGGGACAGGGGGACGCAGATACGCAGTATTTT. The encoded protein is CASSMGQGDADTQYF.